Following are 10 T cell receptor beta chains from one sample sequenced in a study of blood T cell repertoires in COVID-19. Measured with immunoSEQ multiplex PCR; TCRdb has only the in-frame clones, and not every one. The sample lists under 300,000 clones, 86% occurring once. Sequenced sample: peripheral blood. All receptors derive from a woman in her thirties with active or convalescent COVID-19.

The V and J genes are TRBV6-5 and TRBJ2-5, with 8 nucleotides matching TRBD2. CDR1 is MNHEY and CDR2 is SVGAGI in the germline V gene. This CDR3 spans 14 amino acids. Trimming at V came to 2 bases and at J to 9 bases, leaving 8 bases not matched to a gene. The chain's CDR3 is CASSYRGSGVSQYF. The CDR3, as DNA: TGTGCCAGCAGTTACCGAGGTAGCGGGGTGTCCCAGTACTTC.

The V call is TRBV6-5, the J call TRBJ1-2, with D hard to call. The CDR3 covers 13 residues. V was trimmed by 8 bases and J by 5 bases, leaving 15 bases between them. Germline CDR1 MNHEY, CDR2 SVGAGI. This CDR3 reads CASAWGGQYGYTF. The DNA of the CDR3 is TGTGCCAGCGCCTGGGGAGGGCAATATGGCTACACCTTC.

CDR3 DNA: TGTGCCAGCGCGCATGACACGGGCACAGATACGCAGTATTTT. This codes for CASAHDTGTDTQYF. The genes are TRBV18 and TRBJ2-3; no firm D call. The CDR3 loop spans 14 amino acids. From germline, CDR1 is KGHSH and CDR2 LQKENI. Trimming cost V 8 bases and J 1 base, with 13 bases left between them.

The rearrangement joins TRBV5-4 to TRBJ2-1; 11 nucleotides line up with TRBD2. V gave up 1 base and J gave up 6 bases; unmatched junction bases: 9. The CDR3 contains 17 residues. Germline-derived CDR1 and CDR2 are SGHNT and YYREEE (reference sequence). DNA for the CDR3: TGTGCCAGCAGCTTGAGGGTCCATAGCGGGGGGGCCAATGAGCAGTTCTTC. It is translated as CASSLRVHSGGANEQFF.

The chain links TRBV7-2 to TRBJ2-1, with a weak D call TRBD2 (5 bases). In germline, CDR1 is SGHTA, CDR2 FQGNSA. Trimming took off 3 bases at V and 5 bases at J, with 14 bases between the two ends. The CDR3 covers 15 residues. CDR3 protein: CASSLAGWANNEQFF. CDR3 in DNA: TGTGCCAGCAGCTTGGCGGGTTGGGCCAACAATGAGCAGTTCTTC.

The chain has TRBV11-3 and TRBJ2-7; D is uncertain. Trimming took off 4 bases at V and 4 bases at J, with 5 bases between the two ends. Germline loops: CDR1 SGHNT, CDR2 YENEEA. This CDR3 spans 11 amino acids. CDR3 amino acids: CASSSGYEQYF. The CDR3 DNA reads as TGTGCCAGCAGCTCCGGGTACGAGCAGTACTTC. Using reference TRBV11-3 and TRBJ2-7 for the parts outside the CDR3, the full variable domain is EAGVVQSPRYKIIEKKQPVAFWCNPISGHNTLYWYLQNLGQGPELLIRYENEEAVDDSQLPKDRFSAERLKGVDSTLKIQPAELGDSAVYLCASSSGYEQYFGPGTRLTVT.

With respect to this clone: Within the sample, other DNA sequences also encode this same CDR3. V usage is TRBV5-1 and J usage is TRBJ2-3; D perhaps matches TRBD1 (5 bases). Germline lookup yields CDR1 SGHRS and CDR2 YFSETQ. V was cut by 0 bases and J by 0 bases, with 8 bases left in between. The CDR3 covers 15 residues. The CDR3 protein is CASSLVAGSTDTQYF. The CDR3 nucleotides read TGCGCCAGCAGCTTGGTGGCAGGGAGCACAGATACGCAGTATTTT. The full variable domain, rest sourced from reference TRBV5-1 and TRBJ2-3, is KAGVTQTPRYLIKTRGQQVTLSCSPISGHRSVSWYQQTPGQGLQFLFEYFSETQRNKGNFPGRFSGRQFSNSRSEMNVSTLELGDSALYLCASSLVAGSTDTQYFGPGTRLTVL.

The chain recombines TRBV18 with TRBJ1-2, with D perhaps TRBD1 (5 bases). The V and J ends lost 2 bases and 4 bases respectively, with 14 bases between them. The CDR3 length is 15 residues. Germline CDR1 and CDR2: KGHSH and LQKENI. The chain's CDR3 is CASSPLVRGSYGYTF. CDR3 DNA: TGTGCCAGCTCACCATTAGTAAGGGGCAGCTATGGCTACACCTTC.

The chain has TRBV19 and TRBJ2-2, with D unresolved. V gave up 8 bases and J gave up 6 bases, with 16 bases separating them. The CDR3 is 14 amino acids. Germline V gene sequence: CDR1 LNHDA, CDR2 SQIVND (reference sequence). CDR3 loop: CASRLDAVAGELFF. The CDR3 DNA sequence: TGTGCCAGTCGATTAGACGCGGTGGCCGGGGAGCTGTTTTTT.

In its sample, this clone was seen a few times. Other DNA sequences from this sample encode an identical CDR3 as well. The rearrangement links TRBV6-2 or TRBV6-3 to TRBJ1-1; tentatively, D is TRBD1 (5 bases). The length of the CDR3 is 15 residues. V lost 2 bases, J lost 0 bases, and 10 bases lay in between. Germline V gene data show CDR1 as MNHEY and CDR2 as SVGEGT. The DNA for the CDR3 is TGTGCCAGCAGTTACGACAGACCCATGAACACTGAAGCTTTCTTT. Translation gives CASSYDRPMNTEAFF.